These 20 T cell receptor beta chains originate from one sample sequenced in a study of T cells in Graves' hyperthyroidism and ophthalmopathy. Amplified regions were TCR beta CDR3 sequences from RNA transcripts. With the HTBI primer set, the TCR CDR3 went through a first round of RT-PCR. TCRdb re-called the multiplex PCR reads through MiXCR, storing one row per CDR3 protein. Counted here are 560,000 or so distinct CDR3 sequences, around 42% occurring once; the ten biggest clones make up roughly 8.2%. The material sequenced was peripheral blood or thyroid tissue (not recorded which). The receptors originated from a woman aged 18-29 years with Graves' hyperthyroidism.

This clonotype was observed a few times. The chain carries TRBV6-5 and TRBJ2-7, with a tentative D call TRBD2 (5 bases). Trimming stripped 2 bases from V and 1 base from J, with 9 bases between. The CDR3 extends over 14 amino acids. Germline CDR1 MNHEY, CDR2 SVGAGI. CDR3 sequence reads: CASSYGLASYEQYF. The DNA for the CDR3 is TGTGCCAGCAGTTACGGACTTGCTTCCTACGAGCAGTACTTC.

The rearrangement joins TRBV7-2 to TRBJ1-2, with a weak D call TRBD1 (6 bases). V was cut by 5 bases and J by 2 bases, with 18 bases left in between. In germline, CDR1 is SGHTA, CDR2 FQGNSA. The CDR3 is 16 amino acids. CDR3 region: CASSQEGTGTNYGYTF. The CDR3 DNA reads as TGTGCCAGCAGCCAAGAAGGAACAGGGACCAACTATGGCTACACCTTC.

The gene calls are TRBV15 and TRBJ2-3; TRBD2 agrees at 9 bases. CDR3 length equals 17 residues. Germline CDR1 reads LNHNV; CDR2 reads YYDKDF (reference sequence). After removal of 5 bases from V and 7 bases from J, the junction contained 16 bases not matched to a gene. The CDR3 nucleotides read TGTGCCACCAGCCCCGAAGGGGCTAGCGGGACGACTAATACGCAGTATTTT. Its protein is CATSPEGASGTTNTQYF.

The CDR3 here is CATSFSPTGANVLTF. CDR3 DNA sequence: TGTGCCACCAGCTTTAGTCCAACAGGGGCCAACGTCCTGACTTTC. This sequence joins TRBV15 and TRBJ2-6; D ambiguous. The CDR3 is made up of 15 amino acids. Trimming removed 5 bases at V and 4 bases at J, with 12 bases between. Germline-derived CDR1 and CDR2 are LNHNV and YYDKDF (reference sequence). The full variable domain, completed using reference TRBV15 and TRBJ2-6, is DAMVIQNPRYQVTQFGKPVTLSCSQTLNHNVMYWYQQKSSQAPKLLFHYYDKDFNNEADTPDNFQSRRPNTSFCFLDIRSPGLGDTAMYLCATSFSPTGANVLTFGAGSRLTVL.

This clonotype was picked up many times. The V and J genes are TRBV25-1 and TRBJ2-3; the D is unclear. The CDR3 covers 12 residues. V was clipped by 1 base and J by 3 bases, with 2 bases between them. Germline loops: CDR1 MGHDK, CDR2 SYGVNS. The CDR3 DNA is TGTGCCAGCAGTGAATCTACAGATACGCAGTATTTT. Its protein product is CASSESTDTQYF.

This clonotype was seen a handful of times. The gene calls are TRBV7-8 and TRBJ2-7, with 9 bases that match TRBD2. Trimming cost V 0 bases and J 0 bases; bases outside gene matches: 0. This CDR3 comprises 15 residues. Germline V gives CDR1 SGHVS, CDR2 FQNEAQ. CDR3 sequence: CASSLASGGSYEQYF. The DNA of the CDR3 is TGTGCCAGCAGCTTAGCTAGCGGGGGCTCCTACGAGCAGTACTTC. Full variable domain (missing parts from reference TRBV7-8 and TRBJ2-7): GAGVSQSPRYKVAKRGQDVALRCDPISGHVSLFWYQQALGQGPEFLTYFQNEAQLDKSGLPSDRFFAERPEGSVSTLKIQRTQQEDSAVYLCASSLASGGSYEQYFGPGTRLTVT.

Comment on this clonotype: A much larger clone sits a single nucleotide away, making a read error possible. The chain combines TRBV2 with TRBJ1-2, with a weak D call TRBD1 (6 bases). CDR1 SNHLY and CDR2 FYNNEI come from the germline V gene. V was pared by 3 bases and J by 3 bases, with 11 bases between. The CDR3 has 14 amino acids. CDR3 region: CASSDRRQDYGYTF. The CDR3 DNA reads as TGTGCCAGCAGTGACAGGAGACAGGACTATGGCTACACCTTC.

V usage is TRBV6-5 and J usage is TRBJ1-1, with unresolved D. Germline CDR1 is MNHEY and CDR2 is SVGAGI. The CDR3 totals 14 residues. The germline V and J ends were trimmed by 1 base and 0 bases, with 6 bases remaining between them. The CDR3 DNA sequence: TGTGCCAGCAGTTACTTCTCGATGAACACTGAAGCTTTCTTT. It yields the protein CASSYFSMNTEAFF.

Note on this clonotype: A junction boundary mismatches the germline segment, possibly from a read error. V is TRBV10-3 and J is TRBJ1-5; D is undetermined. There are 16 residues in the CDR3. CDR1 and CDR2 from the germline V gene are ENHRY and SYGVKD. The CDR3 nucleotides are TGTGCCAGCAGTTTTCGGTCAGCTCTAAATCAGCAGCCCCAGCATTTT. This sequence encodes CASSFRSALNQQPQHF.

In regard to this clonotype: A read error may be the cause here, since a much bigger clone is one base away. This CDR3 fails to terminate in the conserved phenylalanine or tryptophan, so it likely reflects a read error. The chain is built from TRBV29-1 and TRBJ1-1; no firm D call. Germline CDR1 reads SQVTM; CDR2 reads ANQGSEA. The V and J ends lost 3 bases and 6 bases respectively, with 20 bases between them. The CDR3 covers 15 residues. The CDR3 spells CSVDGLGSLGPEAFS. The DNA of the CDR3 is TGCAGCGTTGATGGGTTGGGCAGTCTCGGCCCTGAAGCTTTCTCT.

This clonotype was seen a handful of times. The CDR3 here is CASSPGKSTGELFF. The CDR3 coding sequence is TGTGCCAGCAGCCCCGGGAAGTCCACCGGGGAGCTGTTTTTT. The chain is built from TRBV7-6 and TRBJ2-2; D might be TRBD2 (5 bases). The CDR3 has 14 amino acids. Germline V lookup: CDR1 SGHVS, CDR2 FNYEAQ. V was trimmed by 5 bases and J by 4 bases, leaving 11 bases between them.

This clonotype came up once. The chain uses TRBV14 and TRBJ1-1; D might be TRBD1 (5 bases). Germline V gene data show CDR1 as SGHDN and CDR2 as FVKESK. The CDR3 sequence is 13 residues long. The V and J ends lost 1 base and 7 bases respectively, with 10 bases between them. DNA for the CDR3: TGTGCCAGCAGCCAAGGAGCCCAGGGTGAAGCTTTCTTT. This encodes CASSQGAQGEAFF.

The genes are TRBV7-8 and TRBJ1-4; no clear D. Trimming took off 1 base at V and 11 bases at J, with 11 bases between the two ends. The germline V gene has CDR1 SGHVS and CDR2 FQNEAQ. CDR3 size: 13 residues. The chain's CDR3 is CASSLGRAGKLFF. CDR3 coding DNA: TGTGCCAGCAGCTTAGGTCGAGCGGGGAAACTGTTTTTT. The variable domain in full, with the rest retrieved from reference TRBV7-8 and TRBJ1-4, is GAGVSQSPRYKVAKRGQDVALRCDPISGHVSLFWYQQALGQGPEFLTYFQNEAQLDKSGLPSDRFFAERPEGSVSTLKIQRTQQEDSAVYLCASSLGRAGKLFFGSGTQLSVL.

This chain connects TRBV10-3 to TRBJ1-4; TRBD1 aligns across 7 bases. The length of the CDR3 is 15 residues. Germline V gene data show CDR1 as ENHRY and CDR2 as SYGVKD. Germline trimming cut 3 bases from V and 4 bases from J; bases unmatched to any gene: 5. The CDR3 coding sequence is TGTGCCATCAGTGACGCCCGGGACAGTAATGAAAAACTGTTTTTT. Protein: CAISDARDSNEKLFF.

This sequence joins TRBV20-1 and TRBJ1-2, with D tentatively TRBD1 (5 bases). Trimming took off 2 bases at V and 6 bases at J, with 10 bases between the two ends. This CDR3 is 12 amino acids long. CDR1 is DFQATT, CDR2 SNEGSKA, per germline (reference sequence). The CDR3 protein is CSARPTVHGYTF. CDR3 in DNA: TGCAGTGCTAGACCGACAGTTCATGGCTACACCTTC.

This clonotype was found once. J is TRBJ2-2 and V is TRBV2; 9 positions agree with TRBD1. Trimming at V came to 9 bases and at J to 7 bases, leaving 6 bases not matched to a gene. Looked up from germline, CDR1 is SNHLY and CDR2 is FYNNEI. The CDR3 loop spans 13 amino acids. The CDR3 loop reads CARAGTGIGELFF. The CDR3 DNA sequence: TGTGCCAGGGCCGGGACAGGGATCGGGGAGCTGTTTTTT.

There are a few counts of this clonotype. V usage is TRBV20-1 and J usage is TRBJ2-7, with no clear D. Germline V lookup: CDR1 DFQATT, CDR2 SNEGSKA (reference sequence). Trimming took off 1 base at V and 0 bases at J, with 13 bases between the two ends. The CDR3 sequence is 15 residues long. CDR3: CSARGSLPSSYEQYF. The CDR3 region has the DNA TGCAGTGCTAGAGGCAGTCTCCCCAGCTCCTACGAGCAGTACTTC.

This clonotype was seen at least ten times. The chain combines TRBV7-9 with TRBJ2-5; D is uncertain. The CDR3 totals 14 residues. Trimming shortened V by 0 bases and J by 4 bases, and 9 bases separated the two germline ends. CDR1 and CDR2 from the germline V gene are SEHNR and FQNEAQ (reference sequence). The CDR3, as DNA: TGTGCCAGCAGCTTAGCAGGGTTTGGAGAGACCCAGTACTTC. It translates to CASSLAGFGETQYF.

Ten or more counts support this clonotype. V is TRBV14 and J is TRBJ1-3; unclear D gene. The CDR3 has 12 residues. Between the trimmed V and J ends, which lost 1 base and 7 bases, there was a span of 5 bases. Germline lookup yields CDR1 SGHDN and CDR2 FVKESK. This CDR3 reads CASSQAPNTIYF. The CDR3 bases are TGTGCCAGCAGCCAAGCCCCGAACACCATATATTTT.

The table lists this clonotype with a few counts. The rearrangement uses TRBV7-4 and TRBJ2-5, with 14 bases fitting TRBD2. Germline CDR1 and CDR2: SGHVT and SQSDAQ. The CDR3 spans 18 residues. J was trimmed by 1 base and V by 3 bases; bases with no gene match: 7. CDR3 sequence (DNA): TGTGCCAGCAGCTTCCCCCGGACTAGCGGGAGGACCCAAGAGACCCAGTACTTC. It is translated as CASSFPRTSGRTQETQYF. The entire variable domain, with the rest obtained from reference TRBV7-4 and TRBJ2-5, is as follows: GAGVSQSPRYKVAKRGRDVALRCDSISGHVTLYWYRQTLGQGSEVLTYSQSDAQRDKSGRPSGRFSAERPERSVSTLKIQRTEQGDSAVYLCASSFPRTSGRTQETQYFGPGTRLLVL.